This T cell receptor (beta chain) emerged from a study of shared clonotypes between healthy human individuals. Healthy and HIV-negative, the adult donors had no recent acute infections or vaccinations. CD8 memory was a combination that joined CD45RO+ cells with CCR7-negative CD45RA+ TemRA cells. Data came from immunoSEQ multiplex PCR; TCRdb stores just in-frame clones and leaves some out. The data show approximately 640,000 clones, 90% seen once. The CDR3 contains 14 residues. Germline CDR1 and CDR2: SGDLS and YYNGEE. V gave up 3 bases and J gave up 6 bases, with 16 bases separating them. The rearrangement joins TRBV9 to TRBJ2-7; D remains ambiguous. The receptor was derived from a man between 18 and 29 years old in good health. Some clones in this sample may be carry-over from other donors' samples. Sequenced material: memory CD8+ T cells from PBMCs. Sample subset: CD45RO+ cells pooled with CCR7-negative TemRA cells. DNA for the CDR3: TGTGCCAGCAGCGGTGACAAGTTTATCGGCGAGCAGTACTTC. Translating gives CASSGDKFIGEQYF.